This T cell receptor (beta chain) was sequenced in a study of blood T cell repertoires in COVID-19. Study summary: From the United States, Italy and Spain came samples of acute and convalescent COVID-19. In each case, the material was cDNA or gDNA derived from T cells, B-cell-depleted T cells, or PBMCs.

This CDR3 has 16 amino acids. V was pared by 5 bases and J by 3 bases, with 7 bases of the junction left unmatched. Germline CDR1 and CDR2: SGHVS and FNYEAQ. In the authors' methods: Estimation of nucleated cell counts was performed using reference gene primer amplification. Repertoires were generated with immunoSEQ multiplex PCR, while TCRdb's copy carries only in-frame clones and drops some. The DNA gave D and trimming, while V, J and clone size come from that table. This sample has some 290,000 clones, with roughly nine tenths found just once. The sequence was obtained from a man between 18 and 29 years old with active or convalescent COVID-19. The rearrangement uses TRBV7-6 and TRBJ2-1; 10 nucleotides match TRBD2. The sample was peripheral blood. The CDR3 DNA reads TGTGCCAGCAGCCCACGGACTAGCGGAGACTACAATGAGCAGTTCTTC. This translates into CASSPRTSGDYNEQFF.